This TCR beta chain was documented in a study of blood T cell repertoires in COVID-19. Patients from Seattle were sampled longitudinally, starting during active infection. The V end lost 7 bases, the J end lost 0 bases, and 11 bases lay between the germline ends. The CDR3 is made up of 14 amino acids. Per germline, CDR1 SNHLY and CDR2 FYNNEI. This table comes from immunoSEQ multiplex PCR, and its TCRdb copy is limited to in-frame clones, with some not included. The data contain about 300,000 clones, 90% of them singletons. The V call is TRBV2, the J call TRBJ2-3; tentative D call: TRBD2 (6 bases). The receptor's source is a woman younger than 45 with COVID-19, enrolled during active disease. Source material: peripheral blood. The CDR3 here is CASTPGTSTDTQYF. The CDR3 DNA is TGTGCCAGCACCCCAGGGACTAGCACAGATACGCAGTATTTT.